This T cell receptor beta chain was identified in a study of OX40 agonist ivuxolimab in advanced cancers. Overall study: Dose-escalation patients had hepatocellular carcinoma, melanoma, renal cell or head and neck cancer. Partial responses were seen in three patients, one with hepatocellular carcinoma and two with cutaneous melanoma. Study results and limitations: Averaged across samples, CD8+ T cells carried more expanded clones than CD4+ did. CD4+ and CD8+ blood T cells expanded clonally by week 6 at 0.1 to 3.0 mg/kg.

In the case of this clone: Its matching antigen is unknown.

The data were produced by immunoSEQ multiplex PCR, yet TCRdb's version contains in-frame clones alone and is incomplete. In the table there are some 50,000 clones, 75% to 90% of which are singletons. This CDR3 is 12 amino acids long. The V gene's germline CDR1 is MDHEN and CDR2 SYDVKM. With 6 bases removed from V and 8 bases from J, the gap between germline ends came to 13 bases. The chain employs TRBV28 and TRBJ1-2; D call uncertain. The TCR comes from an adult with an advanced solid tumor such as melanoma, head and neck, liver or kidney cancer. Source: CD4+ or CD8+ T cells sorted from blood, taken in a trial of the OX40 agonist ivuxolimab. CDR3 sequence: CASSDPSLGYTF. CDR3 DNA sequence: TGTGCCAGCAGCGATCCCAGCTTAGGCTACACCTTC.